The entry below describes one TCR beta chain. Its specificity is not known. These data come from a study of shared clonotypes between healthy human individuals. Overall study: The cohort had two women and a few men, ages 18 to 49.

Every subset had its genomic DNA shared out evenly among several immunoSEQ plates. The method was immunoSEQ multiplex PCR; TCRdb's version includes in-frame clones alone and lacks a portion of them. The table records 520,000 or so clones, less than 85% of them present only once. There are 15 residues in the CDR3. Germline trimming cut 6 bases from V and 2 bases from J; bases unmatched to any gene: 4. Germline CDR1 and CDR2: SNHLY and FYNNEI. Study results and caveats: Expectations were that clonotype sharing among donors would be affected by sequencing depth.

J is TRBJ1-5 and V is TRBV2; 10 bases line up with TRBD1. The receptor was derived from a woman between 35 and 50 years old in good health. Some clones in this sample may be carry-over from other donors' samples. Sequencing input: PBMCs. Written as DNA, the CDR3 is TGTGCCAGCAGGCCCGGGACAGGGGGCAATCAGCCCCAGCATTTT. This encodes CASRPGTGGNQPQHF. The entire variable domain, with the rest obtained from reference TRBV2 and TRBJ1-5, is as follows: EPEVTQTPSHQVTQMGQEVILRCVPISNHLYFYWYRQILGQKVEFLVSFYNNEISEKSEIFDDQFSVERPDGSNFTLKIRSTKLEDSAMYFCASRPGTGGNQPQHFGDGTRLSIL.